This TCR beta chain originates from a study of PD-1 blockade in classical Hodgkin lymphoma. General observations from the study: CD4+ TCR diversity climbed significantly by C4D1, unlike CD8+ TCR diversity. Anyone who began nivolumab under 1 year after ASCT was excluded. The baseline diversity of complete responders showed similarity to that of newly diagnosed patients.

CDR3 length: 14 amino acids. Trimming cost V 4 bases and J 3 bases, with 11 bases left between them. The germline CDR1 and CDR2 sequences are SGHNT and YYREEE (reference sequence). Turning to this clone: Antigen: not known.

The time point was: cycle 4 day 1 (C4D1), after 6 weeks of nivolumab. Every patient was affected by relapse after autologous stem cell transplantation, while exposure to brentuximab vedotin was not uniform. Relapsed/refractory classical Hodgkin lymphoma patients had complete, partial or progressive responses. Sequencing used immunoSEQ multiplex PCR; TCRdb keeps in-frame clones, though not all of them. The sample lists roughly 50,000 clones, roughly 89% occurring once. This specimen consisted of peripheral blood mononuclear cells (PBMCs), obtained before the fourth cycle of nivolumab. The genes are TRBV5-4 and TRBJ2-4; D tentatively fits TRBD1 or TRBD2 (7 bases each). The clonotype was recovered from a human donor with classical Hodgkin lymphoma. The CDR3 bases are TGTGCCAGCAGCCCCAGGGGGGGCAAAAACATTCAGTACTTC. It translates to CASSPRGGKNIQYF. Supplemented by reference TRBV5-4 and TRBJ2-4, the full variable domain reads ETGVTQSPTHLIKTRGQQVTLRCSSQSGHNTVSWYQQALGQGPQFIFQYYREEENGRGNFPPRFSGLQFPNYSSELNVNALELDDSALYLCASSPRGGKNIQYFGAGTRLSVL.